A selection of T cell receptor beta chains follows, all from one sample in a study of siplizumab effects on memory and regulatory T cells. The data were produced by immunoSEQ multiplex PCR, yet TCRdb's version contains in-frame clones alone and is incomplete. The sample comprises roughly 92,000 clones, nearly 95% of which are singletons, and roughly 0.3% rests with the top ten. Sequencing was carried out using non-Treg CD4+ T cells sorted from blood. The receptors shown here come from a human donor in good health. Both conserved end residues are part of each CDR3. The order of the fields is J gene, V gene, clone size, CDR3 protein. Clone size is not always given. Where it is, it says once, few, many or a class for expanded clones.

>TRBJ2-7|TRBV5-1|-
CASSLQGANYEQYF
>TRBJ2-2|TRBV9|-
CASSVVTRPNTGELFF
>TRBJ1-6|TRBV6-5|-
CASRLPGHSPLHF
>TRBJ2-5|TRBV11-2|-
CASSSETPGLGAQYF
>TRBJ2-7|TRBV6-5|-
CASSNNYEQYF
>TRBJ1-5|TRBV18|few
CASSPSGGGQPQHF
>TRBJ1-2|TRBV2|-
CASSRDRRNYGYTF
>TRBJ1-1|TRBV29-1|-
CSATRGGGNTEAFF
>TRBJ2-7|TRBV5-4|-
CASSKDGRSSYEQYF
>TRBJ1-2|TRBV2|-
CASSEAGSYGYTF
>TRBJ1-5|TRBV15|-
CATSRGERWEPQHF
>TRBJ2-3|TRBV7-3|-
CASSLLPSGRNTDTQYF